This TCR beta chain was captured by sequencing in a study of T cells in Graves' hyperthyroidism and ophthalmopathy. RNA transcripts yielded amplified TCR beta CDR3 regions. In the first-round RT-PCR of the TCR CDR3, the HTBI primer set was used. Each CDR3 protein gets one entry after TCRdb re-called the multiplex PCR reads with MiXCR. The top ten hold less than 20% of the sample, which has more than 300,000 distinct CDR3 sequences, 13% to 15% seen once. Ophthalmopathy patients had moderate-to-severe active disease, CAS ≥3, NOSPECS ≥4, and disease duration under 3 months. Findings of the study overall: Most clonotypes that expanded in the thyroid above 0.001 also showed up in blood.

The trim removed 0 bases at V and 2 bases at J, leaving 12 bases unmatched. From germline, CDR1 is SGHRS and CDR2 YFSETQ. The CDR3 is made up of 18 amino acids. This clonotype turned up a few times. Its antigen remains unknown. The receptor comes from a woman aged 25 to 39 with Graves' ophthalmopathy. V usage is TRBV5-1 and J usage is TRBJ2-7; TRBD1 agrees at 9 bases. Sequenced sample: blood. The CDR3 DNA reads TGCGCCAGCAGCTTGGGGTGGGACAGGGTCGATGGGACCTACGAGCAGTACTTC. The encoded protein is CASSLGWDRVDGTYEQYF. Together with reference TRBV5-1 and TRBJ2-7, the CDR3 gives the full variable domain: KAGVTQTPRYLIKTRGQQVTLSCSPISGHRSVSWYQQTPGQGLQFLFEYFSETQRNKGNFPGRFSGRQFSNSRSEMNVSTLELGDSALYLCASSLGWDRVDGTYEQYFGPGTRLTVT.